This T cell receptor beta chain was recorded in a study of yellow fever vaccine responses in identical twins. Study results and caveats: A vaccine T cell response that seemed partly convergent and partly personalized was reported in twins.

To note about this clonotype: Its antigen is as yet unknown.

TCRdb recomputed calls from the RT-PCR reads with MiXCR, one row per CDR3 protein. The profile shows under 20,000 distinct CDR3 sequences, around 70% of them singletons. The sequenced sample was T cells from blood (PBMCs), unsorted or a sorted subset (not recorded which), obtained before or after yellow fever vaccination (not recorded which). The TCR sequence derives from a woman aged 18-29 years who received the yellow fever vaccine.

In nucleotides, the CDR3 is TGTGCCAGCAGCCCCATTTACGAGCAGTACTTC. It specifies CASSPIYEQYF. The chain carries TRBV13 and TRBJ2-7; no clear D gene. Trimming cost V 5 bases and J 4 bases, with 6 bases left between them. CDR3 size: 11 residues. Looked up from germline, CDR1 is PRHDT and CDR2 is FYEKMQ (reference sequence).